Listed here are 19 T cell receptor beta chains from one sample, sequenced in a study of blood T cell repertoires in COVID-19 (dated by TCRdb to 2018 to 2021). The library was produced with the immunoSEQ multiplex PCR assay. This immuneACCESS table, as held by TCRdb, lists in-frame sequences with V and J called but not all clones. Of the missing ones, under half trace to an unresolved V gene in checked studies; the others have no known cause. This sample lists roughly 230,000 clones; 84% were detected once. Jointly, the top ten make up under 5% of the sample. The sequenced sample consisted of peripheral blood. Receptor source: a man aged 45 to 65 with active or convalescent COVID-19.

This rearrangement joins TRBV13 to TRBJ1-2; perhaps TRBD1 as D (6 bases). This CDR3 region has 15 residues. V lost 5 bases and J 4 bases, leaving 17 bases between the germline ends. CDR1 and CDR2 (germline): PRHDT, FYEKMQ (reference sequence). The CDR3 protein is CASSPPAGTTYGYTF. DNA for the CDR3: TGTGCCAGCAGCCCCCCCGCAGGGACAACCTATGGCTACACCTTC.

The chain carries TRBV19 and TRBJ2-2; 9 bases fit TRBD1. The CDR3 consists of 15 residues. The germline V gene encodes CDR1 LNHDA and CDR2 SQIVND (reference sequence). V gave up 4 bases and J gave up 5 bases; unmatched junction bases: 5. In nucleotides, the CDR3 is TGTGCCAGTAGTACCGGGACAGGGAGAACCGGGGAGCTGTTTTTT. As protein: CASSTGTGRTGELFF. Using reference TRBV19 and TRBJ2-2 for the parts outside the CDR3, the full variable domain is DGGITQSPKYLFRKEGQNVTLSCEQNLNHDAMYWYRQDPGQGLRLIYYSQIVNDFQKGDIAEGYSVSREKKESFPLTVTSAQKNPTAFYLCASSTGTGRTGELFFGEGSRLTVL.

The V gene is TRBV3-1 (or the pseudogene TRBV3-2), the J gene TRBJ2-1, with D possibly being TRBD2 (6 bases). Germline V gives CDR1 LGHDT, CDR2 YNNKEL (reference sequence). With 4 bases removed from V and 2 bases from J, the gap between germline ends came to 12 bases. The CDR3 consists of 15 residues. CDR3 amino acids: CASSPIRGTYNEQFF. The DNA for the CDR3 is TGTGCCAGCAGCCCCATTCGGGGGACCTACAATGAGCAGTTCTTC.

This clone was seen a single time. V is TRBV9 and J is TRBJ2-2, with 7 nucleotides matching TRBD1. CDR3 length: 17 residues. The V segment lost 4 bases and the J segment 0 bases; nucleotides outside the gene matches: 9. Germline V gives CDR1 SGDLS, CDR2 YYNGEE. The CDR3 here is CASSPYLQGANTGELFF. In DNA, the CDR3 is TGTGCCAGCAGCCCATATTTGCAGGGGGCGAACACCGGGGAGCTGTTTTTT.

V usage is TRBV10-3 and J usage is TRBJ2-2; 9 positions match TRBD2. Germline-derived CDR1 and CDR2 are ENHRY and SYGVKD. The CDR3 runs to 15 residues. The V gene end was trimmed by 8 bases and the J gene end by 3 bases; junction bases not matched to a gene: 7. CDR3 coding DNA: TGTGCCATCTCCCCGGCGGGGGGGGACACCGGGGAGCTGTTTTTT. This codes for CAISPAGGDTGELFF.

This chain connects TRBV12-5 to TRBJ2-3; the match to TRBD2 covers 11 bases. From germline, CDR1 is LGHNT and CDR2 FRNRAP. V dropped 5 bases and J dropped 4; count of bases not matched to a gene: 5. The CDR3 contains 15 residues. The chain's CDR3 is CASGTSGLAADTQYF. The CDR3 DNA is TGTGCTAGTGGTACCTCGGGACTAGCGGCAGATACGCAGTATTTT. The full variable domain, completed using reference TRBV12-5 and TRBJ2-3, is DARVTQTPRHKVTEMGQEVTMRCQPILGHNTVFWYRQTMMQGLELLAYFRNRAPLDDSGMPKDRFSAEMPDATLATLKIQPSEPRDSAVYFCASGTSGLAADTQYFGPGTRLTVL.

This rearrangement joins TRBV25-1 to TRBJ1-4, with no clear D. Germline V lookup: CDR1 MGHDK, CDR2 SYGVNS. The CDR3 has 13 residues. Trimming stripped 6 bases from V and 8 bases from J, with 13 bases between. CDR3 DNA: TGTGCCAGCAGCCAGAGACTTGGAGAAAAACTGTTTTTT. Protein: CASSQRLGEKLFF.

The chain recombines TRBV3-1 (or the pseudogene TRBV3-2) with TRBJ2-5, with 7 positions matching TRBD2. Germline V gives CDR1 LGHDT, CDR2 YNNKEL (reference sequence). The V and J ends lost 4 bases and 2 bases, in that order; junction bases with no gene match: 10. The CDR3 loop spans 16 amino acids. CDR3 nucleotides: TGTGCCAGCAGCCTTCCCCTGGGGGGGGATCAAGAGACCCAGTACTTC. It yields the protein CASSLPLGGDQETQYF.

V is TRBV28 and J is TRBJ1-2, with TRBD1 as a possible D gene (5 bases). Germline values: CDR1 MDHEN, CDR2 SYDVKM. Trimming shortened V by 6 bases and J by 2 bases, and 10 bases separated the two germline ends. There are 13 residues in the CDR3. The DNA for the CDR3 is TGTGCCAGCAGGGCAGGGAACAACTATGGCTACACCTTC. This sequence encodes CASRAGNNYGYTF.

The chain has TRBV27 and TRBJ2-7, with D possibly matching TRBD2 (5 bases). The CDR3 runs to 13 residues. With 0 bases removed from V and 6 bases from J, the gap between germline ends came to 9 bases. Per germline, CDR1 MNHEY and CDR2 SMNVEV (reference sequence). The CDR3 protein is CASSLSVGSEQYF. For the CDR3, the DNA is TGTGCCAGCAGTTTATCCGTAGGGAGCGAGCAGTACTTC.

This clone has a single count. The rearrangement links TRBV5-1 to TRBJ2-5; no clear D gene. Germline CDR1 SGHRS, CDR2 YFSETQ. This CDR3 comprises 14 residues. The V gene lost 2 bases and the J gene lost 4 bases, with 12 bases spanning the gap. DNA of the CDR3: TGCGCCAGCAGCTTTGAGGTTGGTCGAGAGACCCAGTACTTC. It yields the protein CASSFEVGRETQYF.

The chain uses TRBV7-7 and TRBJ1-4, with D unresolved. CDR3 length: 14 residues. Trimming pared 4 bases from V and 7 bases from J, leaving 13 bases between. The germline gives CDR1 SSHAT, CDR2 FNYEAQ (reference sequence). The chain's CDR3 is CASSSQVGREKLFF. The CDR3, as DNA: TGTGCCAGCAGCTCCCAGGTGGGCCGTGAAAAACTGTTTTTT.

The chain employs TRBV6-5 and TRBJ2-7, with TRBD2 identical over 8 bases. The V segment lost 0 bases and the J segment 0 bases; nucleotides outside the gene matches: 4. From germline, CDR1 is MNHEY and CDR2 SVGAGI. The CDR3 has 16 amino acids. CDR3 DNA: TGTGCCAGCAGTTACTCGAGGCGGGGGGCCTCCTACGAGCAGTACTTC. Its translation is CASSYSRRGASYEQYF.

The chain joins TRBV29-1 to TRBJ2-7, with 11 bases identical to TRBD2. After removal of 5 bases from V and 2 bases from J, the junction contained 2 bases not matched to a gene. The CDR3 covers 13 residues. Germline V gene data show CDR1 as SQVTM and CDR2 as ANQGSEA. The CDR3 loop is CSVHSGGAYEQYF. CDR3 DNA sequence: TGCAGCGTTCATAGCGGGGGGGCCTACGAGCAGTACTTC.

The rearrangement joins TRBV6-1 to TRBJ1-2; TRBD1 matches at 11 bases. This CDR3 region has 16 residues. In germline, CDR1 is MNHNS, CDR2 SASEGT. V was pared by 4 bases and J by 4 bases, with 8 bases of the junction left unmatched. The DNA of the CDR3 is TGTGCCAGCAGTGCGATTAGGACAGGGGGCGGCTATGGCTACACCTTC. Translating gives CASSAIRTGGGYGYTF.

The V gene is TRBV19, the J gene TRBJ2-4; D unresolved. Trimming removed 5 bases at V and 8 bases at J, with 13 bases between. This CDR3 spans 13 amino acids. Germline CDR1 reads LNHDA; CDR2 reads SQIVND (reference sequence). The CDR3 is CASSYRVGDIQYF. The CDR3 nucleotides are TGTGCCAGTAGTTACCGGGTTGGTGACATTCAGTACTTC.

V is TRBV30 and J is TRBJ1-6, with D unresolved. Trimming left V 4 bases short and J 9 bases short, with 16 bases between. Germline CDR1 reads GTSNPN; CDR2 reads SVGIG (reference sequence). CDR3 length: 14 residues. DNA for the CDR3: TGTGCCTGGACTGCGCCCGGGTCTAGTTCACCCCTCCACTTT. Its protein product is CAWTAPGSSSPLHF.

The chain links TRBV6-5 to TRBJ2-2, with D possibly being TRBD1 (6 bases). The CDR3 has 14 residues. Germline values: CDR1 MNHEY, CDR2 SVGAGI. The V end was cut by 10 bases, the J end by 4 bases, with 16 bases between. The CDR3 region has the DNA TGTGCCACCTCCCCGGGACACCTCACCGGGGAGCTGTTTTTT. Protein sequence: CATSPGHLTGELFF.

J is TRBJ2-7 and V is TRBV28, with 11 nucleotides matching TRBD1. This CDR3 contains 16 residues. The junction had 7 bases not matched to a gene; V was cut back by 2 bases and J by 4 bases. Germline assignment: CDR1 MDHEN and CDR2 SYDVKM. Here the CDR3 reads CASSLTWGTGGYEQYF. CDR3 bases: TGTGCCAGCAGTTTAACATGGGGGACAGGGGGGTACGAGCAGTACTTC.